Listed here is a single T cell receptor beta chain. As handled by the study authors: The assay estimated nucleated cells by amplifying reference gene primers. Assay: immunoSEQ multiplex PCR; the TCRdb copy retains only in-frame clones and omits some. V and J calls and clone size follow that table, whereas D and trimming were derived from the DNA. The sample has fewer than 700,000 clones; about 89% are singletons. This entry comes from a study of blood T cell repertoires in COVID-19. The wider study: COVID-19 samples collected from the United States, Italy and Spain covered acute and convalescent phases. The cDNA or gDNA used as material had been derived from T cells, B-cell-depleted T cells, or PBMCs.

Looked up from germline, CDR1 is ENHRY and CDR2 is SYGVKD. The CDR3 loop spans 15 amino acids. V lost 4 bases and J 9 bases, leaving 19 bases between the germline ends. Input material: peripheral blood. The V and J genes are TRBV10-3 and TRBJ2-1; perhaps TRBD2 as D (6 bases). The clonotype comes from a woman in her forties or fifties with COVID-19, enrolled during active disease. CDR3 nucleotide sequence: TGTGCCATCAGTGGGCCGGACTCGGGGGTTAGTGAGCAGTTCTTC. It is translated as CAISGPDSGVSEQFF.